Sequencing of this T cell receptor (beta chain) was carried out in a study of T cell clones after liver transplantation. Unstimulated PBMCs were sorted into CD3+CD4+ and CD3+CD8+ populations. Sequencing used immunoSEQ multiplex PCR; TCRdb keeps in-frame clones, though not all of them. Among 51,000 or so clones, roughly nine tenths were seen once, and the ten largest hold 13% to 15%. This clone appeared once. The sample here was CD8+ T cells from blood, taken 12 months after liver transplant. The clonotype was recovered from a human patient who received a liver transplant. Some T cells may possibly be graft donor cells.

The CDR3 DNA is TGTGCCAGCAGTTGGTCGGGAGGGCCCTCCTACGAGCAGTACTTC. This codes for CASSWSGGPSYEQYF. This sequence joins TRBV27 and TRBJ2-7; 8 nucleotides match TRBD2. The CDR3 is 15 amino acids. V lost 4 bases, J lost 0 bases, and 5 bases stayed unmatched. CDR1 is MNHEY and CDR2 is SMNVEV in the germline V gene (reference sequence).